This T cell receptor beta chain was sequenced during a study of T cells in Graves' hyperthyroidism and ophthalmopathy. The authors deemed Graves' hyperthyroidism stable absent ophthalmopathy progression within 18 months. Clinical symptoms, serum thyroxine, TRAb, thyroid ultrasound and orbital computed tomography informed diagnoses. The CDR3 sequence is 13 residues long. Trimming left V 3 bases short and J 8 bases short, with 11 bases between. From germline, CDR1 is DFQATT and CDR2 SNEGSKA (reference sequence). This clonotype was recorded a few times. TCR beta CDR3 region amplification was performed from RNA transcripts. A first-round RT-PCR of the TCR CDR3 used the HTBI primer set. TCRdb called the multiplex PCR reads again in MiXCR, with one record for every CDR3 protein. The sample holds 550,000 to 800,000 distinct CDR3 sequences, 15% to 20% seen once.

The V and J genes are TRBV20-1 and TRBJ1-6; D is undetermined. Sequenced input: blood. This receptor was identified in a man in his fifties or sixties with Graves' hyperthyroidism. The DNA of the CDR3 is TGCAGTGCTAGTGGAGAGCCAGATTCACCCCTCCACTTT. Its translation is CSASGEPDSPLHF.